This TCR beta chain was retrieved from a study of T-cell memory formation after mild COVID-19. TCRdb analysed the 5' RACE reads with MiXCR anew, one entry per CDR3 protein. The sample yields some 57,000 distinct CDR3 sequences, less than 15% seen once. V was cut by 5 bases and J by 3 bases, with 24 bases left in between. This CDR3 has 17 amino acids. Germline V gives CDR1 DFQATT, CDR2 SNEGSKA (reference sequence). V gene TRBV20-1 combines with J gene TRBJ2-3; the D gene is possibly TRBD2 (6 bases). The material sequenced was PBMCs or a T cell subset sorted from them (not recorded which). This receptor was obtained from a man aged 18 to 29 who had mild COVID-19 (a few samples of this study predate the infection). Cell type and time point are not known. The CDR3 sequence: CSAGITPYGTLTDTQYF. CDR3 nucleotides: TGCAGTGCTGGAATCACTCCCTACGGGACTTTGACAGATACGCAGTATTTT.